A selection of T cell receptor beta chains follows, all from one sample in a study of T cell responses to AZD1222 COVID-19 vaccine. Measured with immunoSEQ multiplex PCR; TCRdb has only the in-frame clones, and not every one. The sample holds around 100,000 clones, 87% seen once. The material sequenced was peripheral blood, taken 28 days after the second AZD1222 dose. The receptor set was obtained from an adult who received the AZD1222 COVID-19 vaccine. The CDR3 runs from the conserved cysteine through the conserved F or W. A D gene is named only where the DNA matches it firmly. Clone size appears in some rows only: once, few, many, or a class for an expanded clone.

CASKSQDNQPQHF	TGTGCCAGTAAGAGCCAGGACAATCAGCCCCAGCATTTT	.	.	TRBJ1-5	TRBV19
CARQSTSTEAFF	TGTGCCCGCCAGAGCACCAGCACTGAAGCTTTCTTT	.	.	TRBJ1-1	TRBV30
CASTDRDETQYF	TGTGCCAGTACCGACAGGGATGAGACCCAGTACTTC	TRBD1	.	TRBJ2-5	TRBV19
CASSPASATEAFF	TGTGCCAGCAGCCCGGCCAGCGCCACAGAAGCTTTCTTT	.	.	TRBJ1-1	TRBV4-2
CACRTGLYQETQYF	TGTGCCTGTCGGACAGGACTCTACCAAGAGACCCAGTACTTC	TRBD1	.	TRBJ2-5	TRBV30
CASSYVQGTDTQYF	TGTGCCAGCAGTTACGTGCAGGGCACAGATACGCAGTATTTT	.	.	TRBJ2-3	TRBV6-5
CASSLDREYGYTF	TGTGCCAGCAGTTTGGACAGGGAGTATGGCTACACCTTC	TRBD1	.	TRBJ1-2	TRBV28
CASSDYGTSGFADTQYF	TGTGCCAGCAGTGACTACGGGACTAGCGGGTTTGCAGATACGCAGTATTTT	TRBD2	.	TRBJ2-3	TRBV27
CASSFAPNQETQYF	TGTGCCAGCAGTTTTGCTCCAAACCAAGAGACCCAGTACTTC	.	once	TRBJ2-5	TRBV27
CASSQGQWRDNEQFF	TGCGCCAGCAGCCAAGGTCAGTGGAGGGACAATGAGCAGTTCTTC	.	.	TRBJ2-1	TRBV4-3
CASSLLNTEAFF	TGTGCCAGCAGTTTATTGAACACTGAAGCTTTCTTT	.	.	TRBJ1-1	TRBV28
CASSQVQGNQPQHF	TGTGCCAGCAGCCAGGTCCAGGGCAATCAGCCCCAGCATTTT	.	once	TRBJ1-5	TRBV3-1/TRBV3-2
CASTLDRYTEAFF	TGTGCCAGCACCCTGGACAGATACACTGAAGCTTTCTTT	.	.	TRBJ1-1	TRBV12-3/TRBV12-4
CASSEASGSQETQYF	TGTGCCAGCAGTGAAGCTAGCGGGAGCCAAGAGACCCAGTACTTC	TRBD2	.	TRBJ2-5	TRBV6-1
CASSGQSGNHGYTF	TGTGCCAGCAGCGGACAGTCAGGCAACCATGGCTACACCTTC	.	.	TRBJ1-2	TRBV2
CASSSPRGATNTEAFF	TGTGCCAGCAGTTCCCCGCGGGGGGCGACGAACACTGAAGCTTTCTTT	.	.	TRBJ1-1	TRBV28
CASSLAQGDGTNEQFF	TGTGCCAGCAGTTTAGCACAGGGAGATGGTACCAATGAGCAGTTCTTC	.	.	TRBJ2-1	TRBV28
CASSSGLSSYEQYF	TGTGCCAGCAGCTCGGGGCTTAGCTCCTACGAGCAGTACTTC	.	.	TRBJ2-7	TRBV5-6
CAWSGALGDTQYF	TGTGCCTGGAGTGGGGCCCTCGGGGATACGCAGTATTTT	.	.	TRBJ2-3	TRBV30
CASSAVGPVETQYF	TGTGCCAGCAGCGCAGTGGGACCCGTAGAGACCCAGTACTTC	.	.	TRBJ2-5	TRBV5-4
CASSAGGTNQPQHF	TGTGCCAGCTCCGCCGGGGGGACTAATCAGCCCCAGCATTTT	.	.	TRBJ1-5	TRBV18
CSASDGNEQFF	TGCAGTGCTAGTGATGGTAATGAGCAGTTCTTC	.	.	TRBJ2-1	TRBV20-1
CASSVWTYQPQHF	TGTGCCAGCAGTGTCTGGACGTATCAGCCCCAGCATTTT	.	.	TRBJ1-5	TRBV28
CASSRTSGNTGELFF	TGCGCCAGCAGCCGGACTAGCGGGAACACCGGGGAGCTGTTTTTT	TRBD2	once	TRBJ2-2	TRBV5-1
CASTQEGRGPQHF	TGTGCCAGCACTCAGGAGGGGCGGGGGCCCCAGCATTTT	.	.	TRBJ1-5	TRBV2
CASSQLLAANTGELFF	TGTGCCAGCAGCCAGTTACTAGCGGCCAACACCGGGGAGCTGTTTTTT	TRBD2	.	TRBJ2-2	TRBV3-1/TRBV3-2
CASSQTGNNVLTF	TGTGCCAGCAGCCAAACTGGGAACAACGTCCTGACTTTC	.	.	TRBJ2-6	TRBV6-6
CASSLGVGKLFF	TGTGCCAGCAGTTTGGGGGTGGGAAAACTGTTTTTT	.	.	TRBJ1-4	TRBV28
CATSRDTGGPYEQYF	TGTGCCACCAGCAGAGATACAGGGGGCCCCTACGAGCAGTACTTC	TRBD1	.	TRBJ2-7	TRBV15
CASSQETQYF	TGTGCCAGCAGCCAAGAGACCCAGTACTTC	.	few	TRBJ2-5	TRBV3-1/TRBV3-2
CAWSLGGAKETQYF	TGTGCCTGGTCCCTTGGGGGGGCAAAAGAGACCCAGTACTTC	.	.	TRBJ2-5	TRBV30
CASSVGQGPYGYTF	TGTGCCAGCAGCGTAGGACAGGGACCCTATGGCTACACCTTC	TRBD1	.	TRBJ1-2	TRBV7-9
CASSQDLTPVPQHF	TGTGCCAGCAGCCAAGATCTTACCCCAGTTCCCCAGCATTTT	.	.	TRBJ1-5	TRBV3-1/TRBV3-2
CASSLSRVAGELFF	TGTGCCAGCAGTTTATCTCGGGTAGCCGGGGAGCTGTTTTTT	.	.	TRBJ2-2	TRBV27
CASSGGYGNEQYF	TGCGCCAGCAGCGGGGGGTACGGTAACGAGCAGTACTTC	TRBD2	.	TRBJ2-7	TRBV10-2
CASTPLAGVTEQYF	TGTGCCAGCACCCCCCTAGCGGGAGTAACCGAGCAGTACTTC	TRBD2	.	TRBJ2-7	TRBV6-5
CASSPGLASDTQYF	TGCGCCAGCAGCCCGGGACTAGCATCAGATACGCAGTATTTT	TRBD2	.	TRBJ2-3	TRBV4-1
CASSLTSGTNIYEQYF	TGTGCCAGCAGCTTAACGTCCGGGACTAATATATACGAGCAGTACTTC	TRBD2	.	TRBJ2-7	TRBV7-3
CASSHEETQYF	TGTGCCAGCAGTCATGAAGAGACCCAGTACTTC	.	.	TRBJ2-5	TRBV3-1/TRBV3-2
CASSQVTGGPDEQYF	TGTGCCAGCAGCCAAGTCACGGGAGGGCCAGACGAGCAGTACTTC	TRBD2	.	TRBJ2-7	TRBV3-1/TRBV3-2
CASRFGLANYNEQFF	TGTGCCAGCAGATTTGGACTAGCGAACTACAATGAGCAGTTCTTC	TRBD2	.	TRBJ2-1	TRBV5-6